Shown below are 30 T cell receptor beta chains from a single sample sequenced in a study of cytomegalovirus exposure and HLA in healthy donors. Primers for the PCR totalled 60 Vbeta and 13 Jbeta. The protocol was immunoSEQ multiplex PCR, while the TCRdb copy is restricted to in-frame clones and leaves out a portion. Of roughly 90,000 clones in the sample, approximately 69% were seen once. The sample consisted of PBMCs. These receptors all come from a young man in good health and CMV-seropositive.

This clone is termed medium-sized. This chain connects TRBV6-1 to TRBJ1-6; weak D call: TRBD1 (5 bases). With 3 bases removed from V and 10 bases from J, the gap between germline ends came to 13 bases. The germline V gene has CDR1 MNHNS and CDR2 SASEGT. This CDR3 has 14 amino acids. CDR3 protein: CASSEGGDSSPLHF. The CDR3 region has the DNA TGTGCCAGCAGTGAGGGGGGGGATTCGTCACCCCTCCACTTT.

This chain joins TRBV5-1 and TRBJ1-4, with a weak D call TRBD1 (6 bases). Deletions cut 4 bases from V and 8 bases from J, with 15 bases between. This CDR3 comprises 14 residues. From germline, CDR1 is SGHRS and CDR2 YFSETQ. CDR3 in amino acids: CASSIRDTREKLFF. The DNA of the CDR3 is TGCGCCAGCAGCATCCGGGACACTAGGGAAAAACTGTTTTTT.

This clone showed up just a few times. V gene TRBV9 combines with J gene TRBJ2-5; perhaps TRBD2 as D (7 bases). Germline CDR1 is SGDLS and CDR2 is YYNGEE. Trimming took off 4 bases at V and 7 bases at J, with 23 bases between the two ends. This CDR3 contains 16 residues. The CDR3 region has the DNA TGTGCCAGCAGCCCCCCCGCTAGCGGAGGGGGGGGGACCCAGTACTTC. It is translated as CASSPPASGGGGTQYF.

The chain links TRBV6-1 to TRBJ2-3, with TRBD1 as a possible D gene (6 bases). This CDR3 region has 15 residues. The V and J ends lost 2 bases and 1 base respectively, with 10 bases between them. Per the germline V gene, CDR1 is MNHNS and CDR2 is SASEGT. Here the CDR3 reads CASSETGHRTDTQYF. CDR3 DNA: TGTGCCAGCAGTGAAACGGGACACCGCACAGATACGCAGTATTTT.

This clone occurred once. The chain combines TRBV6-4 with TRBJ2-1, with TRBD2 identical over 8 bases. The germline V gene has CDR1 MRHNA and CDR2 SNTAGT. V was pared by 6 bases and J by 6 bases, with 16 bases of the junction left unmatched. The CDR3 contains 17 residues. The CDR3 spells CASSRHTGTSRINEQFF. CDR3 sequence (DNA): TGTGCCAGCAGCCGCCACACCGGGACTAGTCGGATCAATGAGCAGTTCTTC.

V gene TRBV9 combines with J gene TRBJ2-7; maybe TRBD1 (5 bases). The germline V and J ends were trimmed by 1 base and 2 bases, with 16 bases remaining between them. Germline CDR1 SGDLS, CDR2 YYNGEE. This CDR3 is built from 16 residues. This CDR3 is CASSVNFRAYTYEQYF. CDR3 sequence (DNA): TGTGCCAGCAGCGTAAACTTCAGGGCATACACCTACGAGCAGTACTTC.

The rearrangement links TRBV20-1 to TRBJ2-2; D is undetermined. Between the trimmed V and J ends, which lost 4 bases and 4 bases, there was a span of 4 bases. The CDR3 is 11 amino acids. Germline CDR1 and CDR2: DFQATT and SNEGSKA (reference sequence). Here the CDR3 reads CSATSTGELFF. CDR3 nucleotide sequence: TGCAGTGCTACCTCCACCGGGGAGCTGTTTTTT.

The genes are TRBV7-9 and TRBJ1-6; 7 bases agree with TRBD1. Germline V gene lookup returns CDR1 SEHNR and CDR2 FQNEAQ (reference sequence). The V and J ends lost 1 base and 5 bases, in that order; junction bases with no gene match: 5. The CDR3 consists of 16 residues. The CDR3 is CASSLGTGADNSPLHF. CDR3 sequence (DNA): TGTGCCAGCAGCTTAGGTACAGGGGCCGATAATTCACCCCTCCACTTT.

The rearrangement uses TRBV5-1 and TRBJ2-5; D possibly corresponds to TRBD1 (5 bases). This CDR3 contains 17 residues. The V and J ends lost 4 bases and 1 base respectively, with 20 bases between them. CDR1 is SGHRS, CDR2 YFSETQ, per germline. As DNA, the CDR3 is TGCGCCAGCAGCACTTCCGCGCAGGGTTACGGCCAAGAGACCCAGTACTTC. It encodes CASSTSAQGYGQETQYF.

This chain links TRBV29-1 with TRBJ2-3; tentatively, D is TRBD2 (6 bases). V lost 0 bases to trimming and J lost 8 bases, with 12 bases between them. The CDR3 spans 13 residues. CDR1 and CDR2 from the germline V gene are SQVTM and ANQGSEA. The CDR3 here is CSVEEWREGTQYF. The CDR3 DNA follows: TGCAGCGTTGAAGAATGGCGGGAAGGTACGCAGTATTTT.

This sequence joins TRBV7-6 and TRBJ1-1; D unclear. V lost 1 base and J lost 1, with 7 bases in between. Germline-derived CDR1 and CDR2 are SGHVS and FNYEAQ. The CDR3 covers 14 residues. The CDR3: CASSLGQENTEAFF. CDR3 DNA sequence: TGTGCCAGCAGCTTAGGACAAGAGAACACTGAAGCTTTCTTT.

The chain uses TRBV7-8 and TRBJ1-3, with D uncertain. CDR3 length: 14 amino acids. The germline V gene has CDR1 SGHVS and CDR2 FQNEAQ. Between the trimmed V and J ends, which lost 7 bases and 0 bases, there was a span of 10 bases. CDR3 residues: CASNGGLSGNTIYF. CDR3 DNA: TGTGCCAGCAACGGCGGGCTCTCTGGAAACACCATATATTTT.

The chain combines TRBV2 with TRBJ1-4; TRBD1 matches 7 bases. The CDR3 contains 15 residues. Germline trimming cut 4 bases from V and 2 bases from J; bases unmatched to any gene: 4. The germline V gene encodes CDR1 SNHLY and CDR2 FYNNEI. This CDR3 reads CASSARQGTNEKLFF. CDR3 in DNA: TGTGCCAGCAGTGCCCGACAGGGCACTAATGAAAAACTGTTTTTT.

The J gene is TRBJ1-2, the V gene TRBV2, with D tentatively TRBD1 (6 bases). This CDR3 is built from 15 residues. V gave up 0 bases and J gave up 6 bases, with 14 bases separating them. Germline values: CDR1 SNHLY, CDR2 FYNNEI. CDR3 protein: CASSEAGTQLDGYTF. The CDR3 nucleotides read TGTGCCAGCAGTGAAGCCGGGACACAGCTGGATGGCTACACCTTC.

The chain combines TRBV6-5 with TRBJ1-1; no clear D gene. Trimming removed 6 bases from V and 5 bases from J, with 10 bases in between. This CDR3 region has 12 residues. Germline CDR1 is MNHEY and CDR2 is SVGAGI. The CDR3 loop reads CASSHGGTEAFF. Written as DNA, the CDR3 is TGTGCCAGCAGCCACGGAGGAACTGAAGCTTTCTTT.

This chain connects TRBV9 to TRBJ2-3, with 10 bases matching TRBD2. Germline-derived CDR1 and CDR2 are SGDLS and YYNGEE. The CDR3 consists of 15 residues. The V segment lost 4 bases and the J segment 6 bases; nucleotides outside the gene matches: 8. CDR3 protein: CASSISGRAGDTQYF. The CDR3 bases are TGTGCCAGCAGCATCAGCGGGAGGGCCGGTGATACGCAGTATTTT.

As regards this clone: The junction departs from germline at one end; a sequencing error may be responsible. The CDR3 region has the DNA TGTTCCAGCGTCCTATTTGAGAATGAGCAGTTCTTC. Protein product: CSSVLFENEQFF. The rearrangement joins TRBV7-9 to TRBJ2-1, with no clear D. In germline, CDR1 is SEHNR, CDR2 FQNEAQ (reference sequence). This CDR3 comprises 12 residues.

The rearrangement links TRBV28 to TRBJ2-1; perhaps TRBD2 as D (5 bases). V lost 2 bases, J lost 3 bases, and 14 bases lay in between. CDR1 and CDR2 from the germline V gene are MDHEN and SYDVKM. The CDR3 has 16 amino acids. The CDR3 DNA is TGTGCCAGCAGTTTAAGCGACGGGGTTTTCTACAATGAGCAGTTCTTC. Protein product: CASSLSDGVFYNEQFF.

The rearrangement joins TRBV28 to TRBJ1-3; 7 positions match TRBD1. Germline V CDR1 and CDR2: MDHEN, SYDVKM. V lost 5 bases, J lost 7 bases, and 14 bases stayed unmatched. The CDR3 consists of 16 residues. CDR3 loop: CASSPITGVVGNTIYF. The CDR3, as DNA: TGTGCCAGCAGTCCGATTACAGGGGTGGTAGGGAACACCATATATTTT.

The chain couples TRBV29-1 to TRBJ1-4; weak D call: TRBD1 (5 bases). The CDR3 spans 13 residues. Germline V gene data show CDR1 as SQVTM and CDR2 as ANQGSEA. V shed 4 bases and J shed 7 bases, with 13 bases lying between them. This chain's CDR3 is CSVGEGLGEKLFF. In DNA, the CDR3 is TGCAGCGTTGGGGAGGGGTTGGGTGAAAAACTGTTTTTT. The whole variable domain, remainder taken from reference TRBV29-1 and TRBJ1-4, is SAVISQKPSRDICQRGTSLTIQCQVDSQVTMMFWYRQQPGQSLTLIATANQGSEATYESGFVIDKFPISRPNLTFSTLTVSNMSPEDSSIYLCSVGEGLGEKLFFGSGTQLSVL.

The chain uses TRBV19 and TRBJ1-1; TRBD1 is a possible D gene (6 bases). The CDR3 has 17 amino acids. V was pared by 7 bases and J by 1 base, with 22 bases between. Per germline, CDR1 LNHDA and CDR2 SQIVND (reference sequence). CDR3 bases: TGTGCCAGTACCCTCCAACCAGGGGCCCTTAGGAACACTGAAGCTTTCTTT. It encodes CASTLQPGALRNTEAFF.

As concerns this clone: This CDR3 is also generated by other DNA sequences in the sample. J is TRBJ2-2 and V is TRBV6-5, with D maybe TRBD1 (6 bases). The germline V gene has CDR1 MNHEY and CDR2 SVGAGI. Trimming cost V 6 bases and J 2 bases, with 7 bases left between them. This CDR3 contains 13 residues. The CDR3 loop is CASRQGNTGELFF. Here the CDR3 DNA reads TGTGCCAGCAGACAGGGAAACACCGGGGAGCTGTTTTTT.

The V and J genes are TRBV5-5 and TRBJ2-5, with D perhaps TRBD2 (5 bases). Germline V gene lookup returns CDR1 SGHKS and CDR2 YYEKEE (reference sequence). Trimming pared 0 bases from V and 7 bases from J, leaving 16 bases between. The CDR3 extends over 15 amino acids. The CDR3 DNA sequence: TGTGCCAGCAGCTTGGACCGGGTGGGAGTAGGGACCCAGTACTTC. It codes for CASSLDRVGVGTQYF.

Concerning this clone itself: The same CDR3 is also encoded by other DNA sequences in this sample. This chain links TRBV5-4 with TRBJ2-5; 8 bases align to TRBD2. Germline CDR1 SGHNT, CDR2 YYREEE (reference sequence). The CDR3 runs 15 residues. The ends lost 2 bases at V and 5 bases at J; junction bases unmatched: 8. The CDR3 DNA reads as TGTGCCAGCAGCTTACCTAGCGGGCGGGGGGAGACCCAGTACTTC. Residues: CASSLPSGRGETQYF.

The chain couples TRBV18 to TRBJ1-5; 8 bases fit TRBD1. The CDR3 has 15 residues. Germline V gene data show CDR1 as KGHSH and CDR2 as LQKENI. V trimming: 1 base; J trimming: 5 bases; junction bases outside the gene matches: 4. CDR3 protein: CASSPRQGFDQPQHF. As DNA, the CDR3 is TGTGCCAGCTCACCACGACAGGGGTTCGATCAGCCCCAGCATTTT.

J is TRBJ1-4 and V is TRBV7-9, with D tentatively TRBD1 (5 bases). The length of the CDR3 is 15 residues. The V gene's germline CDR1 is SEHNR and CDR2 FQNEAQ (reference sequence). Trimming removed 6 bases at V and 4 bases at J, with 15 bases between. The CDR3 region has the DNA TGTGCCAGCAGTTCCGCGGGAAGGGGTAATGAAAAACTGTTTTTT. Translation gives CASSSAGRGNEKLFF.

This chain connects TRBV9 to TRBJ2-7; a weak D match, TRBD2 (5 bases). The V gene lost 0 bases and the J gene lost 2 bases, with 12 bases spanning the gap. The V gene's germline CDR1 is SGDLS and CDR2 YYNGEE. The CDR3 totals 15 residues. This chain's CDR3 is CASSVGVGEAYEQYF. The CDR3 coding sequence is TGTGCCAGCAGCGTAGGTGTGGGAGAAGCCTACGAGCAGTACTTC.

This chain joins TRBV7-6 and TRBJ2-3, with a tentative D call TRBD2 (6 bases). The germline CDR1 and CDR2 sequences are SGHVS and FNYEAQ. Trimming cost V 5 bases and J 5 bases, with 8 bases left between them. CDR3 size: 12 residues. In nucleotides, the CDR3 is TGTGCCAGCAGCCGGACTATAGATACGCAGTATTTT. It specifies CASSRTIDTQYF.

This chain's CDR3 is CASSLIGQIYNEQFF. The DNA for the CDR3 is TGCGCCAGCAGCTTGATCGGACAGATCTACAATGAGCAGTTCTTC. The chain couples TRBV5-1 to TRBJ2-1, with TRBD1 as a possible D gene (6 bases). Germline V gene lookup returns CDR1 SGHRS and CDR2 YFSETQ. The CDR3 loop spans 15 amino acids. V was trimmed by 1 base and J by 3 bases, leaving 11 bases between them.

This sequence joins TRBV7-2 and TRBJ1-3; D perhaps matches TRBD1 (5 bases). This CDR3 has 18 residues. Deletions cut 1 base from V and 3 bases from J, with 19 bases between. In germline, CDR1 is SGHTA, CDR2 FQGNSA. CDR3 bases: TGTGCCAGCAGCTTAGATACCATTGGGCAGGGAGGTGGAAACACCATATATTTT. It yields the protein CASSLDTIGQGGGNTIYF.